This T cell receptor beta chain was captured in a study of cytomegalovirus exposure and HLA in healthy donors. Trimming cost V 9 bases and J 2 bases; bases outside gene matches: 6. Germline V gene lookup returns CDR1 SGHTA and CDR2 FQGNSA. The CDR3 length is 14 residues. Assay: immunoSEQ multiplex PCR; the TCRdb copy retains only in-frame clones and omits some. The sample yields approximately 160,000 clones, approximately 80% seen once. Sequencing used PBMCs. The sequence came from a man aged 30-40 years in good health and CMV-seropositive. This chain joins TRBV7-2 and TRBJ2-2; 7 nucleotides line up with TRBD1. The CDR3 loop reads CASTGVPNTGELFF. CDR3 bases: TGTGCCAGTACAGGGGTCCCAAACACCGGGGAGCTGTTTTTT.